The rows below give T cell receptor beta chains drawn from one sample of a study of blood T cell repertoires in COVID-19. The assay was immunoSEQ multiplex PCR, and TCRdb's table has in-frame clones only and misses some. The sample yields around 200,000 clones, 75% to 90% seen once. What was sequenced was peripheral blood. The receptors stem from a human donor in a cohort sampled during active COVID-19. The CDR3 runs from the conserved cysteine through the conserved F or W. D genes are given only for firm matches. The size entry is marked missing in some rows and otherwise reads once, few, many or a size class.

V gene,J gene,clone size,D gene,CDR3 protein,CDR3 DNA
TRBV7-2,TRBJ1-6,NA,NA,CASSLVGGTHNSPLHF,TGTGCCAGCAGCTTAGTCGGGGGTACCCATAATTCACCCCTCCACTTT
TRBV5-4,TRBJ2-7,NA,TRBD1,CASSSRDRGTYEQYF,TGTGCCAGCAGTTCCCGGGACAGGGGCACCTACGAGCAGTACTTC
TRBV7-9,TRBJ1-5,NA,TRBD1,CASSWTGPSQPQHF,TGTGCCAGCAGCTGGACAGGTCCCAGTCAGCCCCAGCATTTT
TRBV30,TRBJ2-7,NA,TRBD2,CAFGVQRGAYEQYF,TGTGCCTTCGGGGTCCAGCGGGGCGCCTACGAGCAGTACTTC
TRBV6-4,TRBJ2-3,NA,TRBD2,CASSAGGRDTQYF,TGTGCCAGCAGTGCGGGGGGGAGAGATACGCAGTATTTT
TRBV4-3,TRBJ1-2,NA,NA,CASSQEERGGGYTF,TGCGCCAGCAGCCAAGAGGAAAGGGGCGGTGGCTACACCTTC
TRBV6-5,TRBJ2-2,once,TRBD2,CASRSGRAGTGELFF,TGTGCCAGCAGAAGCGGGAGGGCGGGCACCGGGGAGCTGTTTTTT
TRBV19,TRBJ2-3,NA,TRBD2,CASSLAGVADTQYF,TGTGCCAGTAGCTTAGCGGGAGTGGCAGATACGCAGTATTTT
TRBV28,TRBJ2-7,NA,TRBD1,CASLTGTGGGQYF,TGTGCCAGCCTGACCGGGACAGGGGGGGGGCAGTACTTC
TRBV5-6,TRBJ1-3,NA,NA,CASSLVDSSGNTIYF,TGTGCCAGCAGCTTGGTAGACTCCTCTGGAAACACCATATATTTT
TRBV5-1,TRBJ2-7,NA,TRBD2,CASSLAPAGAREQYF,TGCGCCAGCAGCTTGGCTCCAGCGGGAGCCCGTGAGCAGTACTTC
TRBV2,TRBJ2-7,NA,NA,CASIHRVTYEQYF,TGTGCCAGCATACACAGGGTAACCTACGAGCAGTACTTC
TRBV19,TRBJ1-1,NA,NA,CASSLGRGYTEAFF,TGTGCCAGTAGTCTCGGCCGGGGATACACTGAAGCTTTCTTT
TRBV20-1,TRBJ1-3,NA,NA,CSVTSGNTIYF,TGCAGTGTTACTTCTGGAAACACCATATATTTT
TRBV6-5,TRBJ1-2,once,NA,CATSPGRDYGYTF,TGTGCCACCTCCCCTGGCCGGGACTATGGCTACACCTTC
TRBV5-6,TRBJ1-1,NA,NA,CASSPPLGGTEAFF,TGTGCCAGCAGCCCCCCGTTGGGGGGTACTGAAGCTTTCTTT
TRBV28,TRBJ1-1,NA,NA,CASSLVASAINTEAFF,TGTGCCAGCAGTTTAGTGGCCTCAGCGATAAACACTGAAGCTTTCTTT